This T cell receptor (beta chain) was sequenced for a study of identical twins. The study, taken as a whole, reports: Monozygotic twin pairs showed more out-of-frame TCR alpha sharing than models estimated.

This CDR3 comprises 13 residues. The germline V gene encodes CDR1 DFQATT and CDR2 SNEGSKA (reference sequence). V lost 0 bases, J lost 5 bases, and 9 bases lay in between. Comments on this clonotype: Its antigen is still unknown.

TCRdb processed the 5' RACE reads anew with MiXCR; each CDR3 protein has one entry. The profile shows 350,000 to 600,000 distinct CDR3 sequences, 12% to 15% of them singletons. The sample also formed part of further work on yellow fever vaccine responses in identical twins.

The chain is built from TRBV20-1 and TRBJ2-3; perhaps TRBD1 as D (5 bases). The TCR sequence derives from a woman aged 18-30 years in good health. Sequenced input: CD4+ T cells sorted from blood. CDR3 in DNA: TGCAGTGCTAGAGATGGGGCAGTAGATACGCAGTATTTT. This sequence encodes CSARDGAVDTQYF.